The 19 T cell receptor beta chains reported below all come from one sample, sequenced in a study of cytomegalovirus exposure and HLA in healthy donors. PCR amplification relied on 60 Vbeta primers (plus 13 Jbeta primers). The repertoire was sequenced with immunoSEQ multiplex PCR; TCRdb's copy has only in-frame clones and lacks some. The repertoire holds some 110,000 clones, with roughly 80% as singletons. The sequencing sample was made of PBMCs. The receptors shown here come from a man aged 30-40 years in good health and CMV-seronegative.

With regard to this clone: A read error may account for a junction end that differs from germline. The V and J genes are TRBV19 and TRBJ1-5; 7 nucleotides match TRBD1. This CDR3 has 16 residues. Germline V gene sequence: CDR1 LNHDA, CDR2 SQIVND (reference sequence). Here the CDR3 reads CASRIAGGRSNQPQHF. CDR3 nucleotide sequence: TGTGCCAGTAGAATAGCAGGGGGAAGAAGCAATCAGCCCCAGCATTTT.

The V gene is TRBV9, the J gene TRBJ2-7, with 9 bases identical to TRBD1. This CDR3 spans 16 amino acids. The V gene's germline CDR1 is SGDLS and CDR2 YYNGEE. Trimming removed 0 bases from V and 6 bases from J; junction bases left unmatched: 10. The CDR3 DNA follows: TGTGCCAGCAGCGTAGTCGGGACAGGGTTGGTTGCCGAGCAGTACTTC. This sequence encodes CASSVVGTGLVAEQYF.

V usage is TRBV30 and J usage is TRBJ2-7; TRBD1 matches 8 bases. This CDR3 region has 14 residues. CDR1 is GTSNPN, CDR2 SVGIG, per germline (reference sequence). Losses at the gene ends were 5 bases for V and 6 bases for J; bases not matched to a gene: 12. The CDR3 loop reads CAWEVDRGSVEQYF. For the CDR3, the DNA is TGTGCCTGGGAAGTTGACAGGGGAAGCGTCGAGCAGTACTTC.

This chain's CDR3 is CASSATTASTDTQYF. CDR3 DNA sequence: TGTGCCAGCAGTGCCACGACAGCTAGCACAGATACGCAGTATTTT. The rearrangement links TRBV6-5 to TRBJ2-3, with D perhaps matching TRBD1 (5 bases). The V and J ends lost 5 bases and 0 bases respectively, with 12 bases between them. Germline CDR1 MNHEY, CDR2 SVGAGI. The CDR3 contains 15 residues.

This clone was seen just once. This chain joins TRBV6-1 and TRBJ2-5, with 9 bases aligning to TRBD1. Germline CDR1 and CDR2: MNHNS and SASEGT. J lost 0 bases, V lost 6 bases, and 2 bases had no gene match. The CDR3 is 14 amino acids. CDR3 sequence reads: CASSDRGYQETQYF. Here the CDR3 DNA reads TGTGCCAGCAGCGACAGGGGGTACCAAGAGACCCAGTACTTC.

The chain combines TRBV4-1 with TRBJ1-3; possibly TRBD1 for D (5 bases). The germline V and J ends were trimmed by 2 bases and 1 base, with 9 bases remaining between them. The CDR3 loop spans 15 amino acids. Looked up from germline, CDR1 is MGHRA and CDR2 is YSYEKL. Written as DNA, the CDR3 is TGCGCCAGCAGCCAAACCCGGGGGTCTGGAAACACCATATATTTT. This codes for CASSQTRGSGNTIYF.

The gene calls are TRBV2 and TRBJ2-7, with 10 bases lining up with TRBD2. The V gene end was trimmed by 6 bases and the J gene end by 2 bases; junction bases not matched to a gene: 7. There are 15 residues in the CDR3. From germline, CDR1 is SNHLY and CDR2 FYNNEI. Here the CDR3 DNA reads TGTGCCAGCAGCCATAGCGGGGGGATTACCTACGAGCAGTACTTC. Translated, it gives CASSHSGGITYEQYF.

The rearrangement links TRBV7-2 to TRBJ2-3; TRBD2 matches 8 bases. This CDR3 region has 16 residues. With V trimmed by 3 bases and J by 5 bases, 10 bases remained unmatched. The germline CDR1 and CDR2 sequences are SGHTA and FQGNSA. CDR3 sequence reads: CASSFISGGQGDTQYF. In nucleotides, the CDR3 is TGTGCCAGCAGCTTCATCAGCGGGGGACAAGGAGATACGCAGTATTTT.

This clone was found a few times. This rearrangement joins TRBV7-8 to TRBJ2-1; 7 bases match TRBD1. The CDR3 contains 17 residues. The V gene's germline CDR1 is SGHVS and CDR2 FQNEAQ. V lost 3 bases and J lost 0; bases outside the gene matches: 8. DNA of the CDR3: TGTGCCAGCAGCTTCGGGACAGTCGCGAGCTCCTACAATGAGCAGTTCTTC. This gives the protein CASSFGTVASSYNEQFF.

This clone has just a few counts. This sequence joins TRBV5-1 and TRBJ2-3; TRBD2 matches 10 bases. The CDR3 extends over 20 amino acids. The V segment lost 0 bases and the J segment 0 bases; nucleotides outside the gene matches: 13. Germline V gives CDR1 SGHRS, CDR2 YFSETQ. CDR3 sequence: CASSLEGSGGPYSSTDTQYF. The CDR3 region has the DNA TGCGCCAGCAGCTTGGAAGGTAGCGGGGGGCCCTACTCTAGCACAGATACGCAGTATTTT.

The V and J genes are TRBV5-1 and TRBJ2-7; weak D call: TRBD2 (6 bases). The germline V gene has CDR1 SGHRS and CDR2 YFSETQ. The CDR3 totals 14 residues. Trimming removed 1 base from V and 3 bases from J, with 11 bases in between. As DNA, the CDR3 is TGCGCCAGCAGCTTGTCCCGGGGGAGCTACGAGCAGTACTTC. Its translation is CASSLSRGSYEQYF.

This clone occurred a few times. This chain connects TRBV2 to TRBJ1-1; 9 bases align to TRBD1. J was trimmed by 1 base and V by 6 bases; bases with no gene match: 6. This CDR3 is 15 amino acids long. Per the germline V gene, CDR1 is SNHLY and CDR2 is FYNNEI. In DNA, the CDR3 is TGTGCCAGCAGGGGGCGGGGACAGGGGAACACTGAAGCTTTCTTT. This encodes CASRGRGQGNTEAFF.

The rearrangement uses TRBV6-6 and TRBJ2-7; no reliable D call. Germline CDR1 and CDR2: MNHNY and SVGAGI (reference sequence). V was clipped by 6 bases and J by 4 bases, with 16 bases between them. The length of the CDR3 is 14 residues. CDR3 in DNA: TGTGCCAGCAGCATCGAGAAGGCGGCATACGAGCAGTACTTC. Amino acids: CASSIEKAAYEQYF.

This rearrangement joins TRBV5-1 to TRBJ2-1, with a weak D call TRBD2 (6 bases). V was trimmed by 4 bases and J by 3 bases, leaving 14 bases between them. CDR1 and CDR2 from the germline V gene are SGHRS and YFSETQ. This CDR3 contains 15 residues. CDR3 residues: CASSGSGTVYNEQFF. The CDR3 DNA is TGCGCCAGCAGCGGGTCCGGGACTGTCTACAATGAGCAGTTCTTC.

This chain joins TRBV27 and TRBJ1-1; D may be TRBD1 (6 bases). The CDR3 consists of 15 residues. V gave up 4 bases and J gave up 1 base, with 13 bases separating them. Germline loops: CDR1 MNHEY, CDR2 SMNVEV (reference sequence). CDR3 loop: CASSSPGQPNTEAFF. CDR3 nucleotide sequence: TGTGCCAGCAGTTCTCCAGGACAGCCGAACACTGAAGCTTTCTTT.

This sequence joins TRBV2 and TRBJ2-3; D may be TRBD2 (5 bases). Per the germline V gene, CDR1 is SNHLY and CDR2 is FYNNEI. The CDR3 consists of 14 residues. With 4 bases removed from V and 5 bases from J, the gap between germline ends came to 13 bases. CDR3 sequence reads: CASSATSWEDTQYF. The CDR3 nucleotides are TGTGCCAGCAGTGCAACTAGTTGGGAAGATACGCAGTATTTT.

The J gene is TRBJ1-3, the V gene TRBV28; 9 bases map to TRBD1. Unmatched junction bases numbered 9, after V lost 5 bases and J lost 4 bases. Germline CDR1 and CDR2: MDHEN and SYDVKM. The CDR3 totals 16 residues. DNA of the CDR3: TGTGCCAGCAGTCCAACTAACGGACAGGGGGGAAACACCATATATTTT. This sequence encodes CASSPTNGQGGNTIYF.

The chain links TRBV4-2 to TRBJ2-2; 10 nucleotides agree with TRBD2. Unmatched junction bases numbered 3, after V lost 1 base and J lost 1 base. The germline V gene encodes CDR1 LGHNA and CDR2 YNFKEQ. The CDR3 is 17 amino acids. The CDR3, as DNA: TGTGCCAGCAGCCAAGCGCTAGCGGGGGTGAACACCGGGGAGCTGTTTTTT. Translation: CASSQALAGVNTGELFF.

This sequence joins TRBV2 and TRBJ2-5; TRBD1 matches 10 bases. J gave up 7 bases and V 6 bases, and 8 bases lay outside the gene matches. The CDR3 has 14 residues. CDR1 SNHLY and CDR2 FYNNEI come from the germline V gene. This CDR3 reads CASRQTGTGATQYF. The CDR3 DNA sequence: TGTGCCAGCAGACAAACCGGGACAGGGGCGACCCAGTACTTC.